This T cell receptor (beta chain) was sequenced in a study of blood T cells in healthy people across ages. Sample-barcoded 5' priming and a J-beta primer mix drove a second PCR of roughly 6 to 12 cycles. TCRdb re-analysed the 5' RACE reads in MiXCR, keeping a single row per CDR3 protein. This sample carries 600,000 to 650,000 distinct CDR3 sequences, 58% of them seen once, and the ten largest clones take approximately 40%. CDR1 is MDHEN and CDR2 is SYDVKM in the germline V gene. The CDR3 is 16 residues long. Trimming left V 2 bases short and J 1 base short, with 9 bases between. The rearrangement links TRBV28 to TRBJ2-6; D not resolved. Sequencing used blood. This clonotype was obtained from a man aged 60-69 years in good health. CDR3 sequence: CASSLIQLSGANVLTF. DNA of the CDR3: TGTGCCAGCAGTTTAATTCAGCTATCTGGGGCCAACGTCCTGACTTTC.